The 14 T cell receptor beta chains below come from one sample, sequenced in a study of shared clonotypes between healthy human individuals. This table comes from immunoSEQ multiplex PCR, and its TCRdb copy is limited to in-frame clones, with some not included. This table holds hundreds of thousands of clones, around 73% found once. Sequenced input: memory CD4+ T cells sorted from blood. Subset denoted: CD45RA-negative fraction. These receptors were taken from a woman in her 30s in good health.

The chain links TRBV5-4 to TRBJ2-7, with 8 bases matching TRBD2. CDR3 size: 15 residues. CDR1 SGHNT and CDR2 YYREEE come from the germline V gene (reference sequence). The V segment lost 0 bases and the J segment 2 bases; nucleotides outside the gene matches: 4. CDR3 loop: CASSLGSGGPYEQYF. Written as DNA, the CDR3 is TGTGCCAGCAGCTTGGGGAGCGGGGGCCCCTACGAGCAGTACTTC. Full variable domain (remainder filled in from reference TRBV5-4 and TRBJ2-7): ETGVTQSPTHLIKTRGQQVTLRCSSQSGHNTVSWYQQALGQGPQFIFQYYREEENGRGNFPPRFSGLQFPNYSSELNVNALELDDSALYLCASSLGSGGPYEQYFGPGTRLTVT.

The chain joins TRBV5-1 to TRBJ2-5, with 11 bases aligning to TRBD2. V gave up 4 bases and J gave up 6 bases; unmatched junction bases: 11. CDR1 and CDR2 (germline): SGHRS, YFSETQ. The CDR3 runs to 16 residues. Written as DNA, the CDR3 is TGCGCCAGCAGCGACCAGCTAGCGGGAGGAGGAAAGACCCAGTACTTC. This translates into CASSDQLAGGGKTQYF.

The rearrangement links TRBV7-9 to TRBJ2-1, with D perhaps matching TRBD2 (7 bases). V gave up 8 bases and J gave up 6 bases, with 14 bases separating them. The CDR3 covers 13 residues. Germline CDR1 is SEHNR and CDR2 is FQNEAQ (reference sequence). The CDR3 coding sequence is TGTGCCAGCGGGGGGGCCTTAGTCAATGAGCAGTTCTTC. Amino acid sequence: CASGGALVNEQFF. The full variable domain, completed using reference TRBV7-9 and TRBJ2-1, is DTGVSQNPRHKITKRGQNVTFRCDPISEHNRLYWYRQTLGQGPEFLTYFQNEAQLEKSRLLSDRFSAERPKGSFSTLEIQRTEQGDSAMYLCASGGALVNEQFFGPGTRLTVL.

CDR3 in amino acids: CASSSYAGELFF. Written as DNA, the CDR3 is TGTGCCAGCAGTTCCTATGCCGGGGAGCTGTTTTTT. The chain links TRBV11-3 to TRBJ2-2; D gene uncertain. This CDR3 contains 12 residues. Germline loops: CDR1 SGHNT, CDR2 YENEEA. V was cut by 6 bases and J by 6 bases, with 8 bases left in between.

This clone was observed a few times. The J gene is TRBJ2-7, the V gene TRBV4-2; TRBD1 agrees at 9 bases. The V segment lost 4 bases and the J segment 5 bases; nucleotides outside the gene matches: 12. The germline gives CDR1 LGHNA, CDR2 YNFKEQ. The length of the CDR3 is 16 residues. This chain's CDR3 is CASSLTTGGSIDEQYF. As DNA, the CDR3 is TGTGCCAGCAGCCTCACGACAGGGGGATCCATTGACGAGCAGTACTTC.

The chain carries TRBV5-1 and TRBJ1-5; 8 nucleotides match TRBD1. J gave up 5 bases and V 7 bases, and 11 bases lay outside the gene matches. CDR1 is SGHRS, CDR2 YFSETQ, per germline. CDR3 size: 15 residues. The CDR3 DNA reads as TGCGCCAGCCGACTCGGGACAGGTTCTTATCAGCCCCAGCATTTT. Encoded protein: CASRLGTGSYQPQHF.

Of note for this clone: Being one base from a much bigger clone, this may be a read error. Other nucleotide sequences from this sample produce the same CDR3. This chain uses TRBV5-1 with TRBJ2-7, with TRBD1 as a possible D gene (7 bases). The CDR3 has 14 residues. Germline CDR1 SGHRS, CDR2 YFSETQ. The CDR3 loop is CASSFGGQPYEQYF. The CDR3 region has the DNA TGCGCTAGCAGCTTCGGGGGACAGCCATACGAGCAGTACTTC.

The chain uses TRBV29-1 and TRBJ1-2, with a possible D match to TRBD1 (6 bases). This CDR3 is 14 amino acids long. V dropped 4 bases and J dropped 0 bases, with 12 bases sitting between them. Germline-derived CDR1 and CDR2 are SQVTM and ANQGSEA. The CDR3 DNA follows: TGCAGCGTTGTGGCAGGGGCAGCTAACTATGGCTACACCTTC. It is translated as CSVVAGAANYGYTF.

The chain has TRBV29-1 and TRBJ1-2; D is perhaps TRBD1 (5 bases). The germline V and J ends were trimmed by 5 bases and 2 bases, with 15 bases remaining between them. Germline lookup yields CDR1 SQVTM and CDR2 ANQGSEA. The CDR3 loop spans 14 amino acids. In DNA, the CDR3 is TGCAGCGTTCCACCGATGACAGAGAACTATGGCTACACCTTC. Its translation is CSVPPMTENYGYTF.

This clone was recorded a few times. V and J are TRBV5-1 and TRBJ2-1, with 7 nucleotides matching TRBD2. This CDR3 has 15 amino acids. Trimming at V came to 3 bases and at J to 6 bases, leaving 9 bases not matched to a gene. From germline, CDR1 is SGHRS and CDR2 YFSETQ. The CDR3 nucleotides read TGCGCCAGCAGCTCGGGCGGACTAGATTTCAATGAGCAGTTCTTC. Amino acids: CASSSGGLDFNEQFF. Based on the CDR3 plus reference TRBV5-1 and TRBJ2-1, the full variable domain is KAGVTQTPRYLIKTRGQQVTLSCSPISGHRSVSWYQQTPGQGLQFLFEYFSETQRNKGNFPGRFSGRQFSNSRSEMNVSTLELGDSALYLCASSSGGLDFNEQFFGPGTRLTVL.

The V gene is TRBV29-1, the J gene TRBJ2-5, with D hard to call. Germline V lookup: CDR1 SQVTM, CDR2 ANQGSEA. This CDR3 contains 12 residues. Trimming cost V 8 bases and J 1 base, with 11 bases left between them. DNA of the CDR3: TGCAGCTTCCGACCGAGCCAAGAGACCCAGTACTTC. It is translated as CSFRPSQETQYF.

The chain joins TRBV7-9 to TRBJ1-1, with unresolved D. The CDR3 is 13 amino acids. The V gene's germline CDR1 is SEHNR and CDR2 FQNEAQ (reference sequence). Trimming left V 4 bases short and J 0 bases short, with 6 bases between. The CDR3, as DNA: TGTGCCAGCAGCTGGGCGGTGAACACTGAAGCTTTCTTT. Translation gives CASSWAVNTEAFF. The complete variable domain, with remaining parts taken from reference TRBV7-9 and TRBJ1-1, reads DTGVSQNPRHKITKRGQNVTFRCDPISEHNRLYWYRQTLGQGPEFLTYFQNEAQLEKSRLLSDRFSAERPKGSFSTLEIQRTEQGDSAMYLCASSWAVNTEAFFGQGTRLTVV.

This rearrangement joins TRBV5-1 to TRBJ2-1; the match to TRBD2 covers 10 bases. V shed 7 bases, J shed 6 bases, and the junction held 13 bases outside the gene matches. The CDR3 is made up of 16 amino acids. Germline V CDR1 and CDR2: SGHRS, YFSETQ. The CDR3 bases are TGCGCCAGCGGCGCGGCTAGCGGGAGCCCTAGCAATGAGCAGTTCTTC. Translated: CASGAASGSPSNEQFF. Full variable domain (outside the CDR3, taken from reference TRBV5-1 and TRBJ2-1): KAGVTQTPRYLIKTRGQQVTLSCSPISGHRSVSWYQQTPGQGLQFLFEYFSETQRNKGNFPGRFSGRQFSNSRSEMNVSTLELGDSALYLCASGAASGSPSNEQFFGPGTRLTVL.

This clone was counted a single time. V and J are TRBV28 and TRBJ2-7; D might be TRBD2 (5 bases). The length of the CDR3 is 14 residues. With 3 bases removed from V and 2 bases from J, the gap between germline ends came to 11 bases. CDR1 and CDR2 (germline): MDHEN, SYDVKM. CDR3 in DNA: TGTGCCAGCAGTTTCCCGACGGGAACCTACGAGCAGTACTTC. It specifies CASSFPTGTYEQYF.